This entry describes one T cell receptor beta chain. The antigen is unknown. The data are from a study of cytomegalovirus exposure and HLA in healthy donors. Losses at the gene ends were 6 bases for V and 8 bases for J; bases not matched to a gene: 10. The CDR3 totals 14 residues. The germline CDR1 and CDR2 sequences are ENHRY and SYGVKD. The PCR made use of 60 Vbeta and 13 Jbeta primers. Libraries were prepared by immunoSEQ multiplex PCR; TCRdb keeps only in-frame clonotypes and omits some of them. In total, the table holds roughly 30,000 clones. Study-wide findings and caveats: The authors confirmed in vitro that a few CMV-associated chains were specific for CMV antigens. It was taken for granted in presence/absence analyses that sequencing depth across donors was roughly uniform.

The chain links TRBV10-3 to TRBJ2-3, with 8 nucleotides matching TRBD1. Sequenced input: PBMCs. This receptor was identified in a female donor in good health and CMV-seronegative. Here the CDR3 reads CAIRRTGREGTQYF. The CDR3 bases are TGTGCCATCAGGAGGACAGGGCGCGAGGGTACGCAGTATTTT.